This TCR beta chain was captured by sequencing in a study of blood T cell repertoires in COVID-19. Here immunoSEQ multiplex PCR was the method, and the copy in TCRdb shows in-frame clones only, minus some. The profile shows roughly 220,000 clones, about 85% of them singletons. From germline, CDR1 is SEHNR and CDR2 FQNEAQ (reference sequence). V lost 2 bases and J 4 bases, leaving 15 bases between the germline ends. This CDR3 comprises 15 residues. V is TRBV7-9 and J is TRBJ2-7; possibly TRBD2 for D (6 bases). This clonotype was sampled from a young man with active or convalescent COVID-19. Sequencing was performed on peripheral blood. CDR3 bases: TGTGCCAGCAGCTTAAATGTAGCGGCAGATTACGAGCAGTACTTC. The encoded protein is CASSLNVAADYEQYF.